A single sample is the source of the 31 T cell receptor beta chains below, sequenced in a study of CD4+ T cells in melanoma. Clones were read by immunoSEQ multiplex PCR, and TCRdb kept only the in-frame ones, dropping some. The repertoire includes 120,000 to 150,000 clones, about 93% of them detected once, and about 1.5% sits in the top ten. The receptors here all came from a human donor with melanoma.

The CDR3 DNA is TGTGCCAGCAGCGTCCTTGGTAGTACAAATGAGCAGTTCTTC. Translating gives CASSVLGSTNEQFF. The chain uses TRBV9 and TRBJ2-1, with D hard to call. There are 14 residues in the CDR3. Trimming shortened V by 2 bases and J by 7 bases, and 13 bases separated the two germline ends. Germline CDR1 SGDLS, CDR2 YYNGEE.

V is TRBV7-3 and J is TRBJ2-7; 12 nucleotides match TRBD1. Germline V gene sequence: CDR1 SGHTA, CDR2 FQGTGA. V dropped 5 bases and J dropped 2; count of bases not matched to a gene: 7. This CDR3 has 16 amino acids. As DNA, the CDR3 is TGTGCCAGCAGCCGGACCGGGACAGGGGGCCCCTACGAGCAGTACTTC. This codes for CASSRTGTGGPYEQYF.

This clone was seen once. The CDR3 loop is CASSPTGTAGSPLHF. The CDR3 bases are TGTGCCAGCAGCCCCACCGGGACAGCGGGTTCACCCCTCCACTTT. V usage is TRBV7-3 and J usage is TRBJ1-6; 7 nucleotides align to TRBD1. The CDR3 extends over 15 amino acids. J gave up 9 bases and V 5 bases, and 10 bases lay outside the gene matches. CDR1 SGHTA and CDR2 FQGTGA come from the germline V gene.

This sequence joins TRBV12-5 and TRBJ2-5; TRBD1 is a possible D gene (6 bases). CDR3 length equals 13 residues. The germline CDR1 and CDR2 sequences are LGHNT and FRNRAP. V lost 6 bases and J lost 1, with 9 bases in between. The CDR3 loop reads CASGRDIQETQYF. In DNA, the CDR3 is TGTGCTAGTGGACGGGACATCCAAGAGACCCAGTACTTC.

This clone was seen once. The chain recombines TRBV9 with TRBJ2-1; D remains unclear. This CDR3 spans 13 amino acids. Germline CDR1 SGDLS, CDR2 YYNGEE. V was cut by 7 bases and J by 4 bases, with 12 bases left in between. CDR3 amino acids: CASSPYVYNEQFF. CDR3 in DNA: TGTGCCAGCTCTCCGTACGTATACAATGAGCAGTTCTTC.

The chain links TRBV5-8 to TRBJ2-1; 11 nucleotides match TRBD2. With V trimmed by 1 base and J by 0 bases, 3 bases remained unmatched. Germline V gene sequence: CDR1 SGHTS, CDR2 YDEGEE. The CDR3 runs to 17 residues. CDR3 sequence: CASSLTSGGYSYNEQFF. CDR3 coding DNA: TGTGCCAGCAGCTTGACTAGCGGGGGATACTCCTACAATGAGCAGTTCTTC.

The chain has TRBV2 and TRBJ1-2, with 7 bases that match TRBD1. Per the germline V gene, CDR1 is SNHLY and CDR2 is FYNNEI. J lost 0 bases, V lost 3 bases, and 7 bases had no gene match. The CDR3 covers 16 residues. The CDR3 DNA reads as TGTGCCAGCAGTGATAGAAGACAGGGATCTAACTATGGCTACACCTTC. It is translated as CASSDRRQGSNYGYTF.

This chain links TRBV5-1 with TRBJ2-1; D not resolved. From germline, CDR1 is SGHRS and CDR2 YFSETQ. The CDR3 is made up of 12 amino acids. V was pared by 4 bases and J by 8 bases, with 10 bases between. CDR3 nucleotide sequence: TGCGCCAGCAGCCCTTATGGAGATGAGCAGTTCTTC. Protein sequence: CASSPYGDEQFF. The entire variable domain, with the rest obtained from reference TRBV5-1 and TRBJ2-1, is as follows: KAGVTQTPRYLIKTRGQQVTLSCSPISGHRSVSWYQQTPGQGLQFLFEYFSETQRNKGNFPGRFSGRQFSNSRSEMNVSTLELGDSALYLCASSPYGDEQFFGPGTRLTVL.

This clone has a single count. Here the CDR3 DNA reads TGCAGCGTCGGACGTGCTACGACCGGGGAGCTGTTTTTT. It encodes CSVGRATTGELFF. This chain connects TRBV29-1 to TRBJ2-2, with no clear D. V lost 6 bases to trimming and J lost 5 bases, with 13 bases between them. Per the germline V gene, CDR1 is SQVTM and CDR2 is ANQGSEA. The CDR3 runs to 13 residues.

This clone appeared a few times. The chain is built from TRBV29-1 and TRBJ2-1; TRBD2 matches at 10 bases. Unmatched junction bases numbered 15, after V lost 6 bases and J lost 10 bases. Germline CDR1 reads SQVTM; CDR2 reads ANQGSEA. The CDR3 has 15 amino acids. The CDR3 protein is CSVSPQSGGAEEQFF. The CDR3 DNA sequence: TGCAGCGTCAGCCCCCAAAGCGGGGGGGCAGAGGAGCAGTTCTTC.

The chain has TRBV7-9 and TRBJ2-7; 9 nucleotides agree with TRBD1. The ends lost 5 bases at V and 3 bases at J; junction bases unmatched: 2. CDR1 and CDR2 (germline): SEHNR, FQNEAQ (reference sequence). The length of the CDR3 is 13 residues. The CDR3 loop is CASSKDRGYEQYF. CDR3 nucleotide sequence: TGTGCCAGCAGCAAGGACAGGGGCTACGAGCAGTACTTC.

The V gene is TRBV7-6, the J gene TRBJ1-1, with D unclear. V was shortened by 1 base and J by 2 bases, with 8 bases between the two germline ends. The CDR3 sequence is 14 residues long. CDR1 and CDR2 from the germline V gene are SGHVS and FNYEAQ. This CDR3 reads CASSLVPSNTEAFF. For the CDR3, the DNA is TGTGCCAGCAGCTTAGTCCCGAGTAACACTGAAGCTTTCTTT.

The genes are TRBV10-3 and TRBJ2-7, with D perhaps matching TRBD2 (6 bases). CDR3 length: 14 residues. Germline lookup yields CDR1 ENHRY and CDR2 SYGVKD. Trimming took 10 bases from V and 6 from J, leaving 22 bases between them. CDR3: CATSPGVSATEQYF. Here the CDR3 DNA reads TGTGCCACCAGCCCGGGAGTGTCCGCTACCGAGCAGTACTTC.

This clone was counted a single time. The J gene is TRBJ2-3, the V gene TRBV6-1; 14 bases line up with TRBD2. The ends lost 4 bases at V and 5 bases at J; junction bases unmatched: 8. Germline CDR1 MNHNS, CDR2 SASEGT. The CDR3 runs to 17 residues. CDR3 in DNA: TGTGCCAGCAGTGGTAGACTAGCGGGGGGGCAGGGAGATACGCAGTATTTT. The encoded protein is CASSGRLAGGQGDTQYF.

This chain uses TRBV6-5 with TRBJ1-1, with D unresolved. Trimming shortened V by 3 bases and J by 2 bases, and 7 bases separated the two germline ends. CDR1 and CDR2 (germline): MNHEY, SVGAGI. The CDR3 totals 13 residues. Written as DNA, the CDR3 is TGTGCCAGCAGTTATTCAGCCAACACTGAAGCTTTCTTT. Residues: CASSYSANTEAFF.

This clone was picked up a small number of times. For the CDR3, the DNA is TGTGCCAGCACCGTAACCCTGGGTTCCCTTTCTATCACTGAAGCTTTCTTT. It is translated as CASTVTLGSLSITEAFF. The chain recombines TRBV5-8 with TRBJ1-1, with unresolved D. Trimming removed 6 bases from V and 4 bases from J, with 25 bases in between. Germline V CDR1 and CDR2: SGHTS, YDEGEE. The CDR3 has 17 residues.

In this sample, this clone turned up a few times. The genes are TRBV10-3 and TRBJ1-1, with D maybe TRBD1 (5 bases). The CDR3 extends over 13 amino acids. Germline V lookup: CDR1 ENHRY, CDR2 SYGVKD. Trimming stripped 2 bases from V and 4 bases from J, with 8 bases between. Written as DNA, the CDR3 is TGTGCCATCAGTGAGGGGGGATCCACTGAAGCTTTCTTT. It yields the protein CAISEGGSTEAFF.

The rearrangement joins TRBV15 to TRBJ1-1; unclear D gene. V lost 2 bases to trimming and J lost 0 bases, with 4 bases between them. CDR1 and CDR2 (germline): LNHNV, YYDKDF (reference sequence). The CDR3 contains 13 residues. Here the CDR3 DNA reads TGTGCCACCAGCAGATTGGTGAACACTGAAGCTTTCTTT. This sequence encodes CATSRLVNTEAFF.

The chain employs TRBV14 and TRBJ1-2; maybe TRBD1 (6 bases). Trimming stripped 4 bases from V and 3 bases from J, with 9 bases between. Germline-derived CDR1 and CDR2 are SGHDN and FVKESK. The CDR3 covers 13 residues. Here the CDR3 reads CASSPGQDYGYTF. The CDR3 nucleotides are TGTGCCAGCAGCCCGGGACAAGACTATGGCTACACCTTC.

The chain is built from TRBV7-6 and TRBJ2-3; possibly TRBD1 for D (5 bases). There are 15 residues in the CDR3. V was cut by 4 bases and J by 2 bases, with 13 bases left in between. Germline V gene data show CDR1 as SGHVS and CDR2 as FNYEAQ. CDR3 protein: CASSSLGLPTDTQYF. The CDR3 bases are TGTGCCAGCAGCTCTCTGGGGCTTCCCACAGATACGCAGTATTTT.

The chain combines TRBV7-2 with TRBJ2-5; 8 bases agree with TRBD2. The CDR3 is 16 residues long. V was clipped by 6 bases and J by 4 bases; unmatched bases: 13. The germline V gene has CDR1 SGHTA and CDR2 FQGNSA. In DNA, the CDR3 is TGTGCCAGCAGTACTCGTATGGCGGGGGGTTTAGAGACCCAGTACTTC. This encodes CASSTRMAGGLETQYF.

V gene TRBV6-6 combines with J gene TRBJ1-1; no reliable D call. The CDR3 is 12 residues long. The V and J ends lost 3 bases and 3 bases respectively, with 5 bases between them. CDR1 is MNHNY, CDR2 SVGAGI, per germline (reference sequence). The DNA of the CDR3 is TGTGCCAGCAGTTATGTGGACACTGAAGCTTTCTTT. Translated: CASSYVDTEAFF.

This rearrangement joins TRBV5-1 to TRBJ2-7, with 10 bases matching TRBD1. Unmatched junction bases numbered 5, after V lost 4 bases and J lost 4 bases. The CDR3 has 14 residues. Germline-derived CDR1 and CDR2 are SGHRS and YFSETQ. The CDR3 coding sequence is TGCGCCAGCAGCCAAGGACAGGGGGGGTACGAGCAGTACTTC. This gives the protein CASSQGQGGYEQYF.

V and J are TRBV7-3 and TRBJ2-5, with TRBD1 as a possible D gene (6 bases). V dropped 2 bases and J dropped 2 bases, with 18 bases sitting between them. The V gene's germline CDR1 is SGHTA and CDR2 FQGTGA. This CDR3 region has 17 residues. CDR3 protein: CASSLSDVGGGQETQYF. CDR3 bases: TGTGCCAGCAGCTTATCCGACGTAGGGGGTGGGCAAGAGACCCAGTACTTC. The full variable domain, rest sourced from reference TRBV7-3 and TRBJ2-5, is GAGVSQTPSNKVTEKGKYVELRCDPISGHTALYWYRQSLGQGPEFLIYFQGTGAADDSGLPNDRFFAVRPEGSVSTLKIQRTERGDSAVYLCASSLSDVGGGQETQYFGPGTRLLVL.

In this sample, this clone turned up once. The genes are TRBV6-6 and TRBJ2-7; 9 bases map to TRBD1. The V gene's germline CDR1 is MNHNY and CDR2 SVGAGI (reference sequence). Unmatched junction bases numbered 9, after V lost 2 bases and J lost 4 bases. The CDR3 spans 16 residues. The CDR3 nucleotides read TGTGCCAGCAGTTACGGAGACAGGGGGGAAACATACGAGCAGTACTTC. Amino acid sequence: CASSYGDRGETYEQYF.

The chain has TRBV5-1 and TRBJ2-3; D possibly corresponds to TRBD2 (6 bases). Trimming pared 0 bases from V and 2 bases from J, leaving 13 bases between. Germline V lookup: CDR1 SGHRS, CDR2 YFSETQ. This CDR3 contains 16 residues. CDR3 in amino acids: CASSLEAGRFTDTQYF. The CDR3 DNA sequence: TGCGCCAGCAGCTTGGAAGCAGGGAGGTTCACAGATACGCAGTATTTT.

For this clone: Mismatch with germline at one junction end may stem from a read error. The rearrangement uses TRBV5-4 and TRBJ1-2; possible D gene TRBD1, 6 bases. CDR1 is SGHNT, CDR2 YYREEE, per germline (reference sequence). This CDR3 is built from 14 residues. CDR3 sequence: CASSLEGGNSGYTF. CDR3 nucleotides: TGTGCCAGCAGCCTGGAAGGGGGTAACTCTGGCTACACCTTC.

This chain uses TRBV29-1 with TRBJ1-5; tentative D call: TRBD1 (6 bases). Germline assignment: CDR1 SQVTM and CDR2 ANQGSEA. The CDR3 has 13 amino acids. Trimming pared 6 bases from V and 4 bases from J, leaving 13 bases between. CDR3 nucleotide sequence: TGCAGCGTGAAAGGGGGAGGGAATCAGCCCCAGCATTTT. It codes for CSVKGGGNQPQHF.

In regard to this clone: Germline and junction disagree at one end, which may indicate a read error. The chain carries TRBV7-7 and TRBJ2-5; 12 nucleotides align to TRBD1. The length of the CDR3 is 15 residues. Germline CDR1 and CDR2: SSHAT and FNYEAQ (reference sequence). The DNA of the CDR3 is TGTGCTAGCAGCTTCGGGACAGGGGGCCGCGAGACCCAGTACTTC. Protein product: CASSFGTGGRETQYF.

The chain couples TRBV10-1 to TRBJ2-5; 13 positions agree with TRBD2. The J segment lost 1 base and the V segment lost 3 bases, leaving 5 bases of the junction unmatched. Germline CDR1 WNHNN, CDR2 SYGVQD (reference sequence). The CDR3 runs 17 residues. The CDR3 coding sequence is TGCGCCAGCAGTGATCGCGGACTAGCGGGGGCCCAAGAGACCCAGTACTTC. This encodes CASSDRGLAGAQETQYF.

V gene TRBV11-2 combines with J gene TRBJ1-2; the D is unclear. Germline V gives CDR1 SGHAT, CDR2 FQNNGV. The CDR3 sequence is 15 residues long. Trimming took off 5 bases at V and 4 bases at J, with 17 bases between the two ends. This chain's CDR3 is CASSPRVAGGYGYTF. CDR3 nucleotide sequence: TGTGCCAGCAGCCCTAGGGTAGCAGGTGGCTATGGCTACACCTTC. Based on the CDR3 plus reference TRBV11-2 and TRBJ1-2, the full variable domain is EAGVAQSPRYKIIEKRQSVAFWCNPISGHATLYWYQQILGQGPKLLIQFQNNGVVDDSQLPKDRFSAERLKGVDSTLKIQPAKLEDSAVYLCASSPRVAGGYGYTFGSGTRLTVV.